A single sample is the source of the 17 T cell receptor beta chains below, sequenced in a study of lymphopenia after photon versus proton radiotherapy. Here immunoSEQ multiplex PCR was the method, and the copy in TCRdb shows in-frame clones only, minus some. The table lists just over 40,000 clones, around 84% of them singletons. This specimen consisted of peripheral blood, obtained from a patient treated with proton-based radiotherapy. The receptor source for this set is a woman between 70 and 85 years old with pancreatic cancer. Some clones in this sample may be carry-over from other donors' samples.

J is TRBJ2-3 and V is TRBV10-3; 7 bases agree with TRBD1. CDR1 and CDR2 from the germline V gene are ENHRY and SYGVKD. There are 16 residues in the CDR3. Trimming at V came to 6 bases and at J to 1 base, leaving 10 bases not matched to a gene. The CDR3 sequence: CAISPGQLTGTDTQYF. The CDR3 DNA reads TGTGCCATCAGCCCGGGACAGTTAACTGGCACAGATACGCAGTATTTT.

This clone came up a few times. The gene calls are TRBV7-2 and TRBJ2-7; 10 bases line up with TRBD1. This CDR3 spans 14 amino acids. Germline CDR1 SGHTA, CDR2 FQGNSA. Trimming took 5 bases from V and 3 from J; bases not matched to a gene: 4. The CDR3 here is CASSQGQGNYEQYF. CDR3 sequence (DNA): TGTGCCAGCAGCCAGGGACAGGGGAACTACGAGCAGTACTTC.

The chain links TRBV4-1 to TRBJ1-2; maybe TRBD1 (5 bases). The CDR3 contains 14 residues. The germline V and J ends were trimmed by 4 bases and 5 bases, with 14 bases remaining between them. Germline V lookup: CDR1 MGHRA, CDR2 YSYEKL. The CDR3 nucleotides are TGCGCCAGCAGCCCACGCGGGACCGATTATGGCTACACCTTC. Amino acids: CASSPRGTDYGYTF.

The chain is built from TRBV28 and TRBJ1-5; 7 nucleotides agree with TRBD1. V lost 4 bases, J lost 5 bases, and 8 bases stayed unmatched. In germline, CDR1 is MDHEN, CDR2 SYDVKM. The CDR3 length is 15 residues. CDR3 in DNA: TGTGCCAGCAGTTCTTACGACAGGGTTTATCAGCCCCAGCATTTT. It codes for CASSSYDRVYQPQHF. Filled out from reference TRBV28 and TRBJ1-5, the complete variable domain reads DVKVTQSSRYLVKRTGEKVFLECVQDMDHENMFWYRQDPGLGLRLIYFSYDVKMKEKGDIPEGYSVSREKKERFSLILESASTNQTSMYLCASSSYDRVYQPQHFGDGTRLSIL.

V gene TRBV13 combines with J gene TRBJ1-1; D might be TRBD1 (6 bases). Trimming removed 5 bases at V and 1 base at J, with 11 bases between. The CDR3 contains 14 residues. Germline-derived CDR1 and CDR2 are PRHDT and FYEKMQ (reference sequence). For the CDR3, the DNA is TGTGCCAGCAGCCACGGGGGGGCGAACACTGAAGCTTTCTTT. Translated, it gives CASSHGGANTEAFF.

This chain joins TRBV13 and TRBJ2-4; 9 bases are shared with TRBD2. CDR1 is PRHDT and CDR2 is FYEKMQ in the germline V gene (reference sequence). Unmatched junction bases numbered 6, after V lost 2 bases and J lost 1 base. This CDR3 has 17 amino acids. The CDR3 reads CASSLLASGRAKNIQYF. The CDR3 nucleotides read TGTGCCAGCAGCTTATTGGCAAGCGGGAGGGCCAAAAACATTCAGTACTTC. The entire variable domain, with the rest obtained from reference TRBV13 and TRBJ2-4, is as follows: AAGVIQSPRHLIKEKRETATLKCYPIPRHDTVYWYQQGPGQDPQFLISFYEKMQSDKGSIPDRFSAQQFSDYHSELNMSSLELGDSALYFCASSLLASGRAKNIQYFGAGTRLSVL.

The J gene is TRBJ1-5, the V gene TRBV7-2, with D perhaps TRBD1 (5 bases). Germline values: CDR1 SGHTA, CDR2 FQGNSA. Trimming pared 5 bases from V and 6 bases from J, leaving 14 bases between. CDR3 length equals 14 residues. The CDR3 DNA follows: TGTGCCAGCAGCCCGCCGGGACCCAGTCAGCCCCAGCATTTT. Amino acids: CASSPPGPSQPQHF.

The V gene is TRBV11-2, the J gene TRBJ2-1, with 8 bases that match TRBD2. Losses at the gene ends were 5 bases for V and 7 bases for J; bases not matched to a gene: 13. Germline V CDR1 and CDR2: SGHAT, FQNNGV. There are 16 residues in the CDR3. CDR3 amino acids: CASSLRGSGNKNEQFF. For the CDR3, the DNA is TGTGCCAGCAGCCTCCGGGGTAGCGGGAATAAAAATGAGCAGTTCTTC.

This clone is a singleton in its sample. This chain links TRBV4-1 with TRBJ1-2; the match to TRBD1 covers 8 bases. The CDR3 is made up of 16 amino acids. Losses at the gene ends were 3 bases for V and 1 base for J; bases not matched to a gene: 7. Germline V gives CDR1 MGHRA, CDR2 YSYEKL. The CDR3 bases are TGCGCCAGCAGCCAGGGTACGGGACAGGTTAACTATGGCTACACCTTC. This gives the protein CASSQGTGQVNYGYTF.

This rearrangement joins TRBV18 to TRBJ1-2; TRBD1 might be the D (5 bases). Looked up from germline, CDR1 is KGHSH and CDR2 is LQKENI. V lost 3 bases and J lost 2, with 13 bases in between. The CDR3 is 15 amino acids. For the CDR3, the DNA is TGTGCCAGCTCACCGACAGCTAATAGGAACTATGGCTACACCTTC. Translating gives CASSPTANRNYGYTF.

The chain employs TRBV7-9 and TRBJ2-1; 7 positions agree with TRBD1. Trimming took 6 bases from V and 10 from J; bases not matched to a gene: 15. This CDR3 is 15 amino acids long. CDR1 is SEHNR and CDR2 is FQNEAQ in the germline V gene (reference sequence). For the CDR3, the DNA is TGTGCCAGCAGACCCGGCGGGCAGGGGGTTGGCGAGCAGTTCTTC. Protein: CASRPGGQGVGEQFF.

The genes are TRBV30 and TRBJ2-1; D gene ambiguous. The CDR3 spans 13 residues. From germline, CDR1 is GTSNPN and CDR2 SVGIG (reference sequence). V dropped 8 bases and J dropped 6 bases, with 17 bases sitting between them. Written as DNA, the CDR3 is TGTGCCGTTCCCAGTAGTGCCCTCAATGAGCAGTTCTTC. Translation: CAVPSSALNEQFF.

The chain has TRBV28 and TRBJ2-7; a possible D gene is TRBD1 (5 bases). This CDR3 comprises 14 residues. Trimming left V 6 bases short and J 2 bases short, with 14 bases between. CDR1 is MDHEN and CDR2 is SYDVKM in the germline V gene. CDR3 sequence: CASSKPGNPYEQYF. The CDR3 DNA follows: TGTGCCAGCAGCAAACCAGGGAATCCCTACGAGCAGTACTTC. The full variable domain, in which reference TRBV28 and TRBJ2-7 provide the parts outside the CDR3, is DVKVTQSSRYLVKRTGEKVFLECVQDMDHENMFWYRQDPGLGLRLIYFSYDVKMKEKGDIPEGYSVSREKKERFSLILESASTNQTSMYLCASSKPGNPYEQYFGPGTRLTVT.

This rearrangement joins TRBV6-6 to TRBJ1-5; TRBD1 agrees at 10 bases. V lost 2 bases to trimming and J lost 7 bases; unmatched junction nucleotides: 8. Germline-derived CDR1 and CDR2 are MNHNY and SVGAGI (reference sequence). This CDR3 spans 16 amino acids. CDR3 amino acids: CASSYTTGGERQPQHF. The CDR3 bases are TGTGCCAGCAGTTACACGACAGGGGGCGAGAGGCAGCCCCAGCATTTT.

With regard to this clone: The same CDR3 can be traced to other DNA sequences in this sample. This chain joins TRBV2 and TRBJ1-1, with unresolved D. This CDR3 spans 12 amino acids. With 2 bases removed from V and 6 bases from J, the gap between germline ends came to 7 bases. CDR1 and CDR2 from the germline V gene are SNHLY and FYNNEI. The CDR3 sequence: CASSEREAEAFF. CDR3 nucleotides: TGTGCCAGCAGTGAACGGGAGGCTGAAGCTTTCTTT.

The chain couples TRBV2 to TRBJ1-3; D not certain. Germline V gene sequence: CDR1 SNHLY, CDR2 FYNNEI. The CDR3 is 16 residues long. Trimming left V 2 bases short and J 0 bases short, with 11 bases between. As DNA, the CDR3 is TGTGCCAGCAGTGAAAAATCCCCAGGCTCTGGAAACACCATATATTTT. Translation gives CASSEKSPGSGNTIYF.

J is TRBJ2-5 and V is TRBV28, with 7 bases fitting TRBD1. V shed 5 bases and J 2 bases; nucleotides not matched to a gene: 14. This CDR3 is 17 amino acids long. The germline V gene encodes CDR1 MDHEN and CDR2 SYDVKM. CDR3 sequence: CASSTRWGQISQETQYF. The CDR3 bases are TGTGCCAGCAGTACCCGTTGGGGACAGATCTCGCAAGAGACCCAGTACTTC.